Following are 32 T cell receptor beta chains from one sample sequenced in a study of siplizumab effects on memory and regulatory T cells. The method was immunoSEQ multiplex PCR; TCRdb's version includes in-frame clones alone and lacks a portion of them. The profile shows about 100,000 clones, 92% of them singletons. Sequencing used non-Treg CD4+ T cells sorted from blood. These receptors all stem from a human donor in good health.

As regards this clone: One end of the junction varies from germline; a read error may be responsible. The rearrangement links TRBV6-1 to TRBJ1-2; D is uncertain. The CDR3 runs 11 residues. The V gene's germline CDR1 is MNHNS and CDR2 SASEGT. In DNA form, the CDR3 reads TGTGCCAGCAGTGAAGTGGACCGTCCCTCCTTC. Amino acid sequence: CASSEVDRPSF.

In DNA, the CDR3 is TGTGCCTGGAGCGCGGACAGCGGGCTTGGAGCTTTCTTT. This sequence encodes CAWSADSGLGAFF. V is TRBV30 and J is TRBJ1-1, with D possibly TRBD1 on 6 matching bases. The CDR3 spans 13 residues. The V end lost 3 bases, the J end lost 10 bases, and 18 bases lay between the germline ends. CDR1 is GTSNPN and CDR2 is SVGIG in the germline V gene (reference sequence).

The chain uses TRBV7-2 and TRBJ2-3; 9 bases are shared with TRBD1. CDR3 length: 14 amino acids. Trimming took 1 base from V and 4 from J; bases not matched to a gene: 0. The germline CDR1 and CDR2 sequences are SGHTA and FQGNSA. As DNA, the CDR3 is TGTGCCAGCAGCTTAGGACAGGGGGCAGATACGCAGTATTTT. It codes for CASSLGQGADTQYF.

The chain's CDR3 is CAWRPKDGYTF. The DNA of the CDR3 is TGTGCCTGGAGGCCGAAAGATGGCTACACCTTC. The J gene is TRBJ1-2, the V gene TRBV30, with D hard to call. Between the trimmed V and J ends, which lost 3 bases and 6 bases, there was a span of 8 bases. The CDR3 has 11 amino acids. Per germline, CDR1 GTSNPN and CDR2 SVGIG (reference sequence).

The chain is built from TRBV19 and TRBJ2-2; TRBD1 matches 9 bases. The CDR3 contains 15 residues. CDR1 and CDR2 from the germline V gene are LNHDA and SQIVND (reference sequence). V was clipped by 5 bases and J by 5 bases; unmatched bases: 6. CDR3 loop: CASSVQGARTGELFF. In DNA, the CDR3 is TGTGCCAGTAGTGTACAGGGGGCCAGAACCGGGGAGCTGTTTTTT. Looking up the rest from reference TRBV19 and TRBJ2-2 gives the full variable domain: DGGITQSPKYLFRKEGQNVTLSCEQNLNHDAMYWYRQDPGQGLRLIYYSQIVNDFQKGDIAEGYSVSREKKESFPLTVTSAQKNPTAFYLCASSVQGARTGELFFGEGSRLTVL.

As to this clone: Relative to the germline gene, one junction end is altered; a read error may explain this. This rearrangement joins TRBV27 to TRBJ2-7; 7 bases align to TRBD1. CDR3 size: 13 residues. CDR1 is MNHEY and CDR2 is SMNVEV in the germline V gene (reference sequence). The CDR3 region has the DNA TGTGCCAGCAGTTTGGGACAGTTTTACGTGCAGTACTTC. This sequence encodes CASSLGQFYVQYF.

The gene calls are TRBV5-1 and TRBJ2-3; the match to TRBD2 covers 7 bases. Trimming cost V 3 bases and J 4 bases; bases outside gene matches: 11. This CDR3 is 16 amino acids long. Germline CDR1 reads SGHRS; CDR2 reads YFSETQ. Here the CDR3 reads CASSWRRTSVADTQYF. DNA for the CDR3: TGCGCCAGCAGCTGGCGTCGGACTAGTGTGGCAGATACGCAGTATTTT.

The chain recombines TRBV5-1 with TRBJ1-2; perhaps TRBD1 as D (5 bases). CDR1 is SGHRS, CDR2 YFSETQ, per germline. The CDR3 length is 13 residues. Trimming pared 0 bases from V and 4 bases from J, leaving 7 bases between. CDR3 coding DNA: TGCGCCAGCAGCTTGGATGGGGGCTATGGCTACACCTTC. As protein: CASSLDGGYGYTF.

The V gene is TRBV19, the J gene TRBJ1-2; D remains ambiguous. Deletions cut 3 bases from V and 6 bases from J, with 5 bases between. The CDR3 extends over 11 amino acids. In germline, CDR1 is LNHDA, CDR2 SQIVND (reference sequence). The CDR3 is CASSMKDGYTF. The CDR3 region has the DNA TGTGCCAGTAGTATGAAGGATGGCTACACCTTC.

The chain combines TRBV5-1 with TRBJ2-3; no firm D call. Germline CDR1 and CDR2: SGHRS and YFSETQ. Trimming removed 1 base at V and 5 bases at J, with 5 bases between. This CDR3 has 12 amino acids. The CDR3 nucleotides are TGCGCCAGCAGCTTGTCTGGAGATACGCAGTATTTT. This translates into CASSLSGDTQYF.

The chain joins TRBV27 to TRBJ1-5; no definite D call. Germline CDR1 reads MNHEY; CDR2 reads SMNVEV (reference sequence). CDR3 size: 15 residues. V lost 6 bases, J lost 9 bases, and 21 bases lay in between. In DNA, the CDR3 is TGTGCCAGCAGACCCGGCGGACCGAAGACGGGGCCCCAGCATTTT. Its translation: CASRPGGPKTGPQHF.

The chain is built from TRBV10-3 and TRBJ2-5; 12 bases are shared with TRBD1. Trimming removed 7 bases from V and 4 bases from J; junction bases left unmatched: 4. In germline, CDR1 is ENHRY, CDR2 SYGVKD. The CDR3 sequence is 14 residues long. CDR3 DNA: TGTGCCATCAAGGGACAGGGGGCATCAGAGACCCAGTACTTC. Its protein is CAIKGQGASETQYF.

J is TRBJ2-2 and V is TRBV19, with 8 bases that match TRBD2. The CDR3 sequence is 15 residues long. In germline, CDR1 is LNHDA, CDR2 SQIVND (reference sequence). V dropped 7 bases and J dropped 4; count of bases not matched to a gene: 8. CDR3 sequence reads: CASTPVLAGTGELFF. The CDR3 coding sequence is TGTGCCAGTACCCCCGTCCTAGCGGGCACCGGGGAGCTGTTTTTT.

The chain couples TRBV19 to TRBJ2-5, with D perhaps matching TRBD1 or TRBD2 (5 bases each). CDR1 is LNHDA, CDR2 SQIVND, per germline (reference sequence). The V end lost 5 bases, the J end lost 4 bases, and 17 bases lay between the germline ends. The CDR3 spans 15 residues. The CDR3 nucleotides are TGTGCCAGTAGTCTTCTAGGGGAGCCCCGAGAGACCCAGTACTTC. Protein: CASSLLGEPRETQYF.

J is TRBJ2-5 and V is TRBV5-1; D might be TRBD2 (6 bases). The V gene's germline CDR1 is SGHRS and CDR2 YFSETQ. CDR3 length: 15 residues. Trimming cost V 0 bases and J 2 bases, with 11 bases left between them. In DNA, the CDR3 is TGCGCCAGCAGCTTGGGGGACTCGGGGCAAGAGACCCAGTACTTC. Its translation: CASSLGDSGQETQYF.

The chain carries TRBV6-6 and TRBJ2-7; 8 bases map to TRBD1. The CDR3 spans 14 residues. V dropped 6 bases and J dropped 3; count of bases not matched to a gene: 7. CDR1 and CDR2 (germline): MNHNY, SVGAGI (reference sequence). CDR3 region: CASSSHRGNYEQYF. In DNA, the CDR3 is TGTGCCAGCAGCTCTCACAGGGGGAACTACGAGCAGTACTTC.

CDR3 loop: CASIGSSSNQPQHF. CDR3 sequence (DNA): TGTGCCAGCATTGGCAGCTCATCCAATCAGCCCCAGCATTTT. This chain connects TRBV27 to TRBJ1-5; D is undetermined. The V gene's germline CDR1 is MNHEY and CDR2 SMNVEV (reference sequence). V was trimmed by 7 bases and J by 3 bases, leaving 13 bases between them. The CDR3 consists of 14 residues.

CDR3: CASSQTLLASDTQYF. DNA of the CDR3: TGTGCCAGCAGCCAGACTCTACTAGCATCTGATACGCAGTATTTT. The chain couples TRBV6-1 to TRBJ2-3, with D perhaps matching TRBD2 (6 bases). V was pared by 6 bases and J by 6 bases, with 19 bases between. Germline loops: CDR1 MNHNS, CDR2 SASEGT. This CDR3 comprises 15 residues.

The chain carries TRBV30 and TRBJ2-2; D is ambiguous. This CDR3 is built from 12 residues. Trimming removed 4 bases from V and 4 bases from J, with 7 bases in between. The germline V gene has CDR1 GTSNPN and CDR2 SVGIG (reference sequence). This CDR3 is CAWKDLTGELFF. The CDR3 coding sequence is TGTGCCTGGAAAGATCTCACCGGGGAGCTGTTTTTT. The full variable domain, in which reference TRBV30 and TRBJ2-2 provide the parts outside the CDR3, is SQTIHQWPATLVQPVGSPLSLECTVEGTSNPNLYWYRQAAGRGLQLLFYSVGIGQISSEVPQNLSASRPQDRQFILSSKKLLLSDSGFYLCAWKDLTGELFFGEGSRLTVL.

The gene calls are TRBV5-4 and TRBJ1-2; TRBD1 might be the D (6 bases). Per the germline V gene, CDR1 is SGHNT and CDR2 is YYREEE (reference sequence). The CDR3 sequence is 15 residues long. Trimming cost V 4 bases and J 2 bases, with 15 bases left between them. The DNA for the CDR3 is TGTGCCAGCAGCAACGTACAGGGACCGAACTATGGCTACACCTTC. Translation: CASSNVQGPNYGYTF.

The chain recombines TRBV28 with TRBJ2-2, with 7 bases that match TRBD1. The CDR3 consists of 13 residues. From germline, CDR1 is MDHEN and CDR2 SYDVKM. V was pared by 5 bases and J by 4 bases, with 1 base of the junction left unmatched. The CDR3 bases are TGTGCCAGCAGTCCAGGGGGCACCGGGGAGCTGTTTTTT. This gives the protein CASSPGGTGELFF.

The chain joins TRBV4-1 to TRBJ2-7, with a weak D call TRBD2 (6 bases). The V and J ends lost 3 bases and 6 bases respectively, with 12 bases between them. CDR1 and CDR2 (germline): MGHRA, YSYEKL. The CDR3 is 13 residues long. The CDR3 protein is CASSHGAGGEQYF. The CDR3 bases are TGCGCCAGCAGCCATGGAGCCGGGGGCGAGCAGTACTTC.

The rearrangement uses TRBV29-1 and TRBJ1-2; unclear D gene. The CDR3 length is 12 residues. V was cut by 7 bases and J by 5 bases, with 14 bases left in between. Germline V gives CDR1 SQVTM, CDR2 ANQGSEA. The CDR3 coding sequence is TGCAGCGCCCAGGACCTGGAGTATGGCTACACCTTC. Its translation: CSAQDLEYGYTF.

The CDR3 protein is CASSEAAGTDTQYF. The CDR3 nucleotides are TGTGCCAGCAGTGAGGCGGCAGGAACAGATACGCAGTATTTT. The rearrangement joins TRBV6-1 to TRBJ2-3; D unclear. The CDR3 covers 14 residues. CDR1 and CDR2 from the germline V gene are MNHNS and SASEGT. Trimming cost V 3 bases and J 3 bases, with 10 bases left between them.

This clone was seen just once. This chain uses TRBV7-6 with TRBJ2-3; D unclear. The CDR3 has 14 residues. The germline gives CDR1 SGHVS, CDR2 FNYEAQ. V was shortened by 6 bases and J by 4 bases, with 14 bases between the two germline ends. The CDR3 is CASSLSLKADTQYF. The CDR3 DNA reads TGTGCCAGCAGTCTTTCCTTGAAGGCAGATACGCAGTATTTT.

The chain has TRBV18 and TRBJ2-2; 10 bases fit TRBD2. The V gene end was trimmed by 2 bases and the J gene end by 4 bases; junction bases not matched to a gene: 7. Germline loops: CDR1 KGHSH, CDR2 LQKENI. The CDR3 contains 17 residues. The CDR3 spells CASSPGSGRSVTGELFF. CDR3 sequence (DNA): TGTGCCAGCTCACCAGGTAGCGGGAGGTCGGTCACCGGGGAGCTGTTTTTT.

This chain joins TRBV7-9 and TRBJ1-3; possibly TRBD1 for D (6 bases). The CDR3 has 16 amino acids. Trimming shortened V by 5 bases and J by 0 bases, and 14 bases separated the two germline ends. Per germline, CDR1 SEHNR and CDR2 FQNEAQ (reference sequence). The CDR3 sequence: CASSPTGFSSGNTIYF. CDR3 DNA: TGTGCCAGCAGCCCCACAGGGTTCAGCTCTGGAAACACCATATATTTT.

The J gene is TRBJ2-5, the V gene TRBV5-1, with a tentative D call TRBD1 (6 bases). Deletions cut 4 bases from V and 2 bases from J, with 12 bases between. From germline, CDR1 is SGHRS and CDR2 YFSETQ. This CDR3 is built from 14 residues. The CDR3 nucleotides are TGCGCCAGCAGCCAAGGGACACCTCAAGAGACCCAGTACTTC. It specifies CASSQGTPQETQYF.

This clone was detected a few times. The rearrangement links TRBV4-3 to TRBJ1-2; the D gene is possibly TRBD1 (6 bases). CDR1 and CDR2 from the germline V gene are LGHNA and YSLEER. Trimming took off 2 bases at V and 8 bases at J, with 12 bases between the two ends. The CDR3 is 13 amino acids. CDR3 DNA: TGCGCCAGCAGCCAATACAGGGATAGCGGCTACACCTTC. Its protein product is CASSQYRDSGYTF.

This clone has only one observation. The chain recombines TRBV9 with TRBJ1-3; D is unresolved. The ends were cut back, 0 bases at V and 0 bases at J, with 10 bases in the middle. The germline V gene has CDR1 SGDLS and CDR2 YYNGEE. The CDR3 extends over 16 amino acids. For the CDR3, the DNA is TGTGCCAGCAGCGTAGACGGCGGGCTCTCTGGAAACACCATATATTTT. This codes for CASSVDGGLSGNTIYF.

The chain has TRBV18 and TRBJ1-2, with TRBD1 identical over 7 bases. The V gene end was trimmed by 4 bases and the J gene end by 6 bases; junction bases not matched to a gene: 8. Germline V CDR1 and CDR2: KGHSH, LQKENI. This CDR3 is built from 14 residues. CDR3 DNA sequence: TGTGCCAGCTCACGAGGACAGGTTGAGAATGGCTACACCTTC. This codes for CASSRGQVENGYTF.

This chain links TRBV2 with TRBJ2-3; no clear D. This CDR3 region has 16 residues. CDR1 and CDR2 (germline): SNHLY, FYNNEI. Trimming shortened V by 6 bases and J by 2 bases, and 18 bases separated the two germline ends. CDR3 nucleotide sequence: TGTGCCAGCAGCCCTCGGACGTTTCTCTTCACAGATACGCAGTATTTT. Its protein product is CASSPRTFLFTDTQYF. Combining the CDR3 with reference TRBV2 and TRBJ2-3 gives the whole variable domain EPEVTQTPSHQVTQMGQEVILRCVPISNHLYFYWYRQILGQKVEFLVSFYNNEISEKSEIFDDQFSVERPDGSNFTLKIRSTKLEDSAMYFCASSPRTFLFTDTQYFGPGTRLTVL.